A selection of T cell receptor beta chains follows, all from one sample in a study of shared clonotypes between healthy human individuals. The method was immunoSEQ multiplex PCR; TCRdb's version includes in-frame clones alone and lacks a portion of them. The sample carries some 530,000 clones, about 85% recorded once. The sequencing sample was made of PBMCs. These receptors were taken from a woman in her forties in good health. Some clones in this sample may be carry-over from other donors' samples. Both conserved end residues are part of each CDR3. Each record gives: CDR3 length, clone size, D gene, J gene, V gene, CDR3 protein, CDR3 DNA. The D gene is left open where the match is weak. Where a row states a size, it is once, few, many or the class of an expanded clone; other rows omit it.

>15|once|NA|TRBJ2-7|TRBV11-2
CASSLSSGPYYEQYF
TGTGCCAGCAGCTTAAGCAGCGGACCCTATTACGAGCAGTACTTC
>15|NA|NA|TRBJ2-2|TRBV18
CASSPQDTNTGELFF
TGTGCCAGCTCACCCCAGGACACGAACACCGGGGAGCTGTTTTTT
>13|NA|NA|TRBJ2-7|TRBV30
CAPPRLGGREQYF
TGTGCCCCTCCCCGCCTCGGGGGCCGCGAGCAGTACTTC
>15|NA|TRBD1|TRBJ2-5|TRBV29-1
CSVDRSGTAQETQYF
TGCAGCGTTGATCGGTCAGGGACAGCCCAAGAGACCCAGTACTTC
>17|NA|NA|TRBJ2-3|TRBV5-6
CASSLAWRRQSTDTQYF
TGTGCCAGCAGCTTGGCCTGGCGGCGCCAAAGCACAGATACGCAGTATTTT
>15|NA|NA|TRBJ2-7|TRBV7-9
CASSLTGRSSYEQYF
TGTGCCAGCAGCCTGACGGGGAGAAGCTCCTACGAGCAGTACTTC
>14|NA|NA|TRBJ1-5|TRBV5-1
CASSFKDSNQPQHF
TGCGCCAGCAGCTTCAAGGATAGCAATCAGCCCCAGCATTTT
>17|NA|TRBD2|TRBJ2-1|TRBV7-6
CASSDLPGLAGYNEQFF
TGTGCCAGCAGCGACCTACCGGGACTAGCGGGATACAATGAGCAGTTCTTC
>14|NA|TRBD1|TRBJ2-7|TRBV18
CASSPPTGSYEQYF
TGTGCCAGCTCACCTCCGACAGGGAGCTACGAGCAGTACTTC
>13|NA|TRBD1|TRBJ2-7|TRBV27
CASRGTGDYEQYF
TGTGCCAGCAGGGGGACAGGAGATTACGAGCAGTACTTC
>14|NA|TRBD1|TRBJ2-7|TRBV7-9
CASSPRTGKNEQYF
TGTGCCAGCAGCCCAAGGACAGGGAAGAACGAGCAGTACTTC
>15|NA|TRBD1|TRBJ2-1|TRBV6-6
CASSPITTGGNEQFF
TGTGCCAGCAGTCCTATTACGACAGGGGGCAATGAGCAGTTCTTC
>15|NA|NA|TRBJ2-3|TRBV13
CASSLGGSFTDTQYF
TGTGCCAGCAGCTTAGGTGGGTCTTTCACGGATACGCAGTATTTT
>16|many|NA|TRBJ2-7|TRBV27
CASSPLKSGLSYEQYF
TGTGCCAGCAGCCCCCTCAAATCGGGGCTTTCCTACGAGCAGTACTTC
>15|NA|NA|TRBJ2-1|TRBV7-2
CASSDLGSSYNEQFF
TGTGCCAGCAGCGACCTTGGGAGCTCCTACAATGAGCAGTTCTTC
>14|NA|NA|TRBJ2-1|TRBV5-1
CASNQVGSYNEQFF
TGCGCCAGCAATCAGGTCGGCTCCTACAATGAGCAGTTCTTC
>17|NA|TRBD1|TRBJ1-3|TRBV13
CASSLGPGQGAGNTIYF
TGTGCCAGCAGCTTAGGTCCGGGACAGGGGGCTGGAAACACCATATATTTT
>15|NA|NA|TRBJ2-5|TRBV14
CASSQAIAAQETQYF
TGTGCCAGCAGCCAAGCCATAGCGGCTCAAGAGACCCAGTACTTC
>13|NA|TRBD2|TRBJ2-7|TRBV10-1
CASTAGLAGEQYF
TGCGCCAGCACCGCGGGACTAGCTGGCGAGCAGTACTTC
>16|NA|NA|TRBJ1-1|TRBV10-2
CASSGATGERNTEAFF
TGCGCCAGCAGTGGAGCCACAGGTGAACGGAACACTGAAGCTTTCTTT
>14|NA|NA|TRBJ2-3|TRBV5-1
CASSFVGGTDTQYF
TGCGCCAGCAGCTTCGTTGGTGGCACAGATACGCAGTATTTT
>14|once|TRBD1|TRBJ2-7|TRBV5-8
CASSLVIDRGEQYF
TGTGCCAGCAGCTTGGTAATAGACAGGGGCGAGCAGTACTTC
>15|NA|NA|TRBJ2-3|TRBV28
CASSTGGYYTDTQYF
TGTGCCAGCAGTACAGGCGGGTATTACACGGATACGCAGTATTTT
>12|few|NA|TRBJ2-7|TRBV5-4
CASSLEGYEQYF
TGTGCCAGCAGCTTGGAGGGCTACGAGCAGTACTTC
>14|NA|NA|TRBJ2-2|TRBV6-4
CASSSASTTGELFF
TGTGCCAGCAGTAGTGCTAGCACCACCGGGGAGCTGTTTTTT
>13|NA|NA|TRBJ2-7|TRBV10-1
CASSEGLSYEQYF
TGCGCCAGCAGTGAGGGACTCTCCTACGAGCAGTACTTC
>16|NA|NA|TRBJ2-5|TRBV10-1
CASSNTGIRGQETQYF
TGCGCCAGCAGTAATACAGGGATTAGGGGCCAAGAGACCCAGTACTTC
>13|NA|NA|TRBJ2-7|TRBV7-2
CASSLRGAYEQYF
TGTGCCAGCAGCTTAAGGGGAGCCTACGAGCAGTACTTC
>13|NA|NA|TRBJ2-5|TRBV9
CASSVDQGETQYF
TGTGCCAGCAGCGTAGACCAGGGAGAGACCCAGTACTTC
>12|NA|NA|TRBJ1-2|TRBV4-2
CASSQDRLGYTF
TGTGCCAGCAGCCAAGATCGGCTTGGCTACACCTTC
>16|NA|NA|TRBJ2-1|TRBV11-3
CASSPRSSSSYNEQFF
TGTGCCAGCAGCCCCCGATCCTCAAGCTCCTACAATGAGCAGTTCTTC
>14|NA|NA|TRBJ2-7|TRBV4-1
CASSQEAAAYEQYF
TGCGCCAGCAGCCAAGAGGCAGCCGCCTACGAGCAGTACTTC
>16|NA|NA|TRBJ2-2|TRBV5-1
CASSLEQGANTGELFF
TGCGCCAGCAGCTTGGAACAGGGCGCGAACACCGGGGAGCTGTTTTTT
>14|NA|NA|TRBJ1-5|TRBV6-1
CASSESGGGQPQHF
TGTGCCAGCAGTGAATCCGGGGGCGGCCAGCCCCAGCATTTT
>18|NA|NA|TRBJ2-3|TRBV9
CASSPRGVARRGGDTQYF
TGTGCCAGCAGCCCCCGGGGGGTAGCGCGGCGAGGGGGAGATACGCAGTATTTT
>17|NA|NA|TRBJ2-2|TRBV5-1
CASSLFSVQGSTGELFF
TGCGCCAGCAGCCTATTCTCCGTTCAGGGAAGCACCGGGGAGCTGTTTTTT
>15|NA|TRBD2|TRBJ2-1|TRBV28
CASSRTSSAYNEQFF
TGTGCCAGCAGTCGGACTAGCTCAGCCTACAATGAGCAGTTCTTC
>15|once|NA|TRBJ2-5|TRBV7-8
CASSLFARGGETQYF
TGTGCCAGCAGCTTATTCGCCAGAGGGGGAGAGACCCAGTACTTC
>15|NA|TRBD1|TRBJ2-2|TRBV5-4
CASSPWDRVTGELFF
TGTGCCAGCAGCCCCTGGGACAGGGTCACCGGGGAGCTGTTTTTT
>17|many|TRBD2|TRBJ2-1|TRBV29-1
CSVEDGGLAGISNEQFF
TGCAGCGTTGAAGATGGGGGACTAGCGGGAATCTCTAATGAGCAGTTCTTC
>14|NA|NA|TRBJ1-2|TRBV2
CASRRQGSNYGYTF
TGTGCCAGCCGCCGGCAGGGGTCTAACTATGGCTACACCTTC
>16|few|NA|TRBJ2-1|TRBV10-3
CAISDRTQIPYNEQFF
TGTGCCATCAGTGATCGGACCCAAATTCCCTACAATGAGCAGTTCTTC
>15|NA|NA|TRBJ1-1|TRBV2
CASRPMATGNTEAFF
TGTGCCAGCAGACCTATGGCGACAGGCAACACTGAAGCTTTCTTT
>12|NA|NA|TRBJ1-2|TRBV25-1
CASSGDPYGYTF
TGTGCCAGCAGTGGGGACCCCTATGGCTACACCTTC
>14|once|NA|TRBJ1-1|TRBV9
CASSGVGINTEAFF
TGTGCCAGCAGCGGGGTGGGGATAAACACTGAAGCTTTCTTT
>13|once|TRBD1|TRBJ1-4|TRBV29-1
CSALTGGDEKLFF
TGCAGCGCCCTGACAGGGGGCGATGAAAAACTGTTTTTT
>12|NA|NA|TRBJ2-7|TRBV2
CASRAGSYEQYF
TGTGCCAGCAGAGCCGGGAGCTACGAGCAGTACTTC
>19|NA|TRBD2|TRBJ2-7|TRBV18
CASSPRGIGPTSGSHEQYF
TGTGCCAGCTCACCACGCGGGATAGGACCGACTAGCGGGAGCCACGAGCAGTACTTC
>11|NA|NA|TRBJ2-1|TRBV28
CASSFLNEQFF
TGTGCCAGCAGTTTTCTCAATGAGCAGTTCTTC
>15|NA|TRBD2|TRBJ2-1|TRBV10-3
CAISEGDYLYNEQFF
TGTGCCATCAGTGAGGGGGACTACTTATACAATGAGCAGTTCTTC
>16|NA|TRBD1|TRBJ1-5|TRBV18
CASSRGQGVDNQPQHF
TGTGCCAGCTCACGGGGACAGGGCGTTGACAATCAGCCCCAGCATTTT
>14|NA|NA|TRBJ1-4|TRBV7-9
CASSSPRVGEKLFF
TGTGCCAGCAGCTCCCCCAGGGTCGGGGAAAAACTGTTTTTT
>15|NA|TRBD2|TRBJ2-7|TRBV27
CASSLQTGGTYEQYF
TGTGCCAGCAGTTTACAGACCGGGGGGACCTACGAGCAGTACTTC
>16|NA|NA|TRBJ1-4|TRBV9
CASSVARSPTNEKLFF
TGTGCCAGCAGCGTAGCTAGGTCTCCAACTAATGAAAAACTGTTTTTT
>15|NA|TRBD1|TRBJ1-2|TRBV7-3
CASSSHHTGTGGHTF
TGTGCCAGCAGCTCCCACCACACCGGGACAGGAGGACACACCTTC